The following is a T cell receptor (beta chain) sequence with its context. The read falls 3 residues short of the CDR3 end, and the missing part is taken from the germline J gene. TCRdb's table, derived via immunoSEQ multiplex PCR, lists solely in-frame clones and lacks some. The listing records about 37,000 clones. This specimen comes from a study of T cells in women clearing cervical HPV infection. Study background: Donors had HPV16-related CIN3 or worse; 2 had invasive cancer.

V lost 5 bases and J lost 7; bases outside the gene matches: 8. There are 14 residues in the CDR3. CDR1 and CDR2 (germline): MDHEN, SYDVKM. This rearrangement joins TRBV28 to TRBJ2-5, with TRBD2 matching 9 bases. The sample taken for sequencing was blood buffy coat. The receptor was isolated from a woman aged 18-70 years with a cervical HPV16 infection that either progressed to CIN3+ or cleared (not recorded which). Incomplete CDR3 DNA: TGTGCCAGCAGTATACTTAGCGGGAGTATGACC. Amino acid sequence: CASSILSGSMT. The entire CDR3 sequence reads CASSILSGSMTQYF.